A single sample is the source of the 15 T cell receptor beta chains below, sequenced in a study of T cell responses to AZD1222 COVID-19 vaccine. Profiling relied on immunoSEQ multiplex PCR, and the TCRdb table lists in-frame clones only, not all of them. The data contain 150,000 or so clones, 90% to 95% of them singletons. The sequencing used peripheral blood, collected on day 0 of AZD1222 vaccination. The receptor source for this set is an adult in good health.

The rearrangement links TRBV6-1 to TRBJ2-7; a possible D gene is TRBD1 (5 bases). CDR3 length: 14 residues. The ends were cut back, 7 bases at V and 3 bases at J, with 16 bases in the middle. Germline CDR1 MNHNS, CDR2 SASEGT. Here the CDR3 DNA reads TGTGCCAGCACCGACACAGGATCATACTACGAGCAGTACTTC. Protein product: CASTDTGSYYEQYF.

The count of this clone is one. J is TRBJ2-1 and V is TRBV28; 7 bases map to TRBD2. From germline, CDR1 is MDHEN and CDR2 SYDVKM. The CDR3 runs 15 residues. V lost 3 bases, J lost 7 bases, and 9 bases stayed unmatched. The DNA of the CDR3 is TGTGCCAGCAGTTTTCCTGGTAGCGGGTGGAATGAGCAGTTCTTC. Protein product: CASSFPGSGWNEQFF.

This chain uses TRBV30 with TRBJ1-1; 10 positions agree with TRBD1. CDR3 length equals 15 residues. V lost 3 bases, J lost 1 base, and 5 bases stayed unmatched. The germline gives CDR1 GTSNPN, CDR2 SVGIG (reference sequence). The CDR3 region has the DNA TGTGCCTGGAGATTAAGGACAGGGGGGAACACTGAAGCTTTCTTT. The encoded protein is CAWRLRTGGNTEAFF.

This chain joins TRBV30 and TRBJ2-7; D ambiguous. Germline lookup yields CDR1 GTSNPN and CDR2 SVGIG (reference sequence). V lost 3 bases to trimming and J lost 3 bases, with 15 bases between them. The CDR3 extends over 14 amino acids. In nucleotides, the CDR3 is TGTGCCTGGAGGAGGTCAGGCAACCACTACGAGCAGTACTTC. Translated: CAWRRSGNHYEQYF.

The rearrangement links TRBV12-3 or TRBV12-4 to TRBJ1-6; D gene ambiguous. CDR3 length: 13 residues. Trimming removed 3 bases from V and 7 bases from J, with 7 bases in between. CDR3 DNA: TGTGCCAGCAGTTTTAGGTCAAATTCACCCCTCCACTTT. Encoded protein: CASSFRSNSPLHF.

V usage is TRBV4-2 and J usage is TRBJ1-6, with TRBD1 matching over 9 bases. V trimming: 0 bases; J trimming: 10 bases; junction bases outside the gene matches: 4. The V gene's germline CDR1 is LGHNA and CDR2 YNFKEQ. The CDR3 has 15 residues. CDR3: CASSQEGTGKSPLHF. In nucleotides, the CDR3 is TGTGCCAGCAGCCAAGAAGGGACAGGGAAGTCACCCCTCCACTTT.

CDR3 DNA: TGTGCCAGCAGTTTATTTTGGGGATCACTAGCGGGGGGAGTCAATGAGCAGTTCTTC. Its translation: CASSLFWGSLAGGVNEQFF. This chain uses TRBV27 with TRBJ2-1, with TRBD2 matching over 12 bases. The germline V gene has CDR1 MNHEY and CDR2 SMNVEV (reference sequence). After removal of 1 base from V and 6 bases from J, the junction contained 13 bases not matched to a gene. The CDR3 loop spans 19 amino acids.

The chain uses TRBV12-3 or TRBV12-4 and TRBJ1-2, with TRBD1 matching 9 bases. The CDR3 covers 12 residues. J lost 5 bases, V lost 8 bases, and 3 bases had no gene match. The CDR3 sequence is CASRDREYGYTF. The DNA for the CDR3 is TGTGCCAGCCGGGACAGGGAGTATGGCTACACCTTC.

The chain joins TRBV5-1 to TRBJ2-7; D unresolved. The CDR3 is 14 amino acids. With 0 bases removed from V and 0 bases from J, the gap between germline ends came to 7 bases. The germline gives CDR1 SGHRS, CDR2 YFSETQ. CDR3 loop: CASSLEGISYEQYF. The CDR3 DNA sequence: TGCGCCAGCAGCTTGGAAGGGATCTCCTACGAGCAGTACTTC.

This chain connects TRBV19 to TRBJ2-3; D gene ambiguous. With 5 bases removed from V and 6 bases from J, the gap between germline ends came to 12 bases. The germline CDR1 and CDR2 sequences are LNHDA and SQIVND (reference sequence). The CDR3 sequence is 13 residues long. CDR3 nucleotides: TGTGCCAGTAGTCCCCAGTCTTTGGATACGCAGTATTTT. It specifies CASSPQSLDTQYF. Full variable domain (outside the CDR3, taken from reference TRBV19 and TRBJ2-3): DGGITQSPKYLFRKEGQNVTLSCEQNLNHDAMYWYRQDPGQGLRLIYYSQIVNDFQKGDIAEGYSVSREKKESFPLTVTSAQKNPTAFYLCASSPQSLDTQYFGPGTRLTVL.

The chain joins TRBV9 to TRBJ2-5, with TRBD2 matching 7 bases. The trim removed 0 bases at V and 1 base at J, leaving 3 bases unmatched. Germline lookup yields CDR1 SGDLS and CDR2 YYNGEE. This CDR3 is 15 amino acids long. CDR3 in DNA: TGTGCCAGCAGCGTAGGCGGGGGACTCCAAGAGACCCAGTACTTC. It specifies CASSVGGGLQETQYF. The full variable domain, completed using reference TRBV9 and TRBJ2-5, is DSGVTQTPKHLITATGQRVTLRCSPRSGDLSVYWYQQSLDQGLQFLIQYYNGEERAKGNILERFSAQQFPDLHSELNLSSLELGDSALYFCASSVGGGLQETQYFGPGTRLLVL.

This clone occurred once. The CDR3 region has the DNA TGTGCCAGCAGCACAGACAGGGAGTCTTTCTACGAGCAGTACTTC. It codes for CASSTDRESFYEQYF. This chain connects TRBV7-9 to TRBJ2-7; 7 bases align to TRBD1. With 5 bases clipped from V and 3 bases from J, the junction kept 10 bases outside the gene matches. The germline V gene has CDR1 SEHNR and CDR2 FQNEAQ (reference sequence). The CDR3 length is 15 residues.

The rearrangement links TRBV6-1 to TRBJ1-6, with a possible D match to TRBD1 (6 bases). Germline V gene data show CDR1 as MNHNS and CDR2 as SASEGT. V dropped 0 bases and J dropped 9 bases, with 15 bases sitting between them. The CDR3 is 16 amino acids. CDR3 DNA sequence: TGTGCCAGCAGTGAAGCGGGGGCCAGGGATCGTTCACCCCTCCACTTT. It specifies CASSEAGARDRSPLHF.

The chain combines TRBV6-6 with TRBJ1-1; TRBD1 is a possible D gene (5 bases). Looked up from germline, CDR1 is MNHNY and CDR2 is SVGAGI (reference sequence). V gave up 6 bases and J gave up 2 bases, with 16 bases separating them. This CDR3 has 15 amino acids. The CDR3 is CASRSGGAVNTEAFF. CDR3 nucleotide sequence: TGTGCCAGCAGGTCCGGGGGTGCCGTTAACACTGAAGCTTTCTTT.

This clone is a singleton in its sample. The chain joins TRBV6-5 to TRBJ2-2, with TRBD1 matching over 9 bases. Germline V gives CDR1 MNHEY, CDR2 SVGAGI. This CDR3 contains 15 residues. Germline trimming cut 5 bases from V and 5 bases from J; bases unmatched to any gene: 6. In nucleotides, the CDR3 is TGTGCCAGCAGTAAACAGGGGGCGAGAACCGGGGAGCTGTTTTTT. It yields the protein CASSKQGARTGELFF.